The clone carrying this T cell receptor beta chain appeared many times. This specimen belongs to a study of T-cell memory formation after mild COVID-19. TCRdb re-analysed the 5' RACE reads in MiXCR, keeping a single row per CDR3 protein. This sample has approximately 60,000 distinct CDR3 sequences; 9% to 9.5% occur once, and the top ten carry 1.1%. V shed 3 bases and J shed 7 bases, with 15 bases lying between them. Germline V CDR1 and CDR2: KGHSH, LQKENI. The CDR3 runs to 14 residues. The clonotype originates from a man between 18 and 29 years old who had mild COVID-19 (a few samples of this study predate the infection). Cell type and time point are not known. Sequencing input: PBMCs or a T cell subset sorted from them (not recorded which). The chain carries TRBV18 and TRBJ2-5, with a tentative D call TRBD1 (6 bases). The CDR3 sequence: CASSPDRSRGTQYF. CDR3 coding DNA: TGTGCCAGCTCACCTGACAGGTCGAGGGGGACCCAGTACTTC.